The 9 T cell receptor beta chains below all came from one sample that was sequenced in a study of cytomegalovirus exposure and HLA in healthy donors. PCR employed 60 Vbeta and 13 Jbeta primers. The protocol was immunoSEQ multiplex PCR, while the TCRdb copy is restricted to in-frame clones and leaves out a portion. The sample lists about 170,000 clones, 70% to 80% occurring once. Sequencing used PBMCs. These receptors all stem from a woman between 50 and 59 years old in good health and CMV-seronegative.

V usage is TRBV14 and J usage is TRBJ2-7; D perhaps matches TRBD2 (5 bases). Trimming left V 8 bases short and J 2 bases short, with 10 bases between. Germline CDR1 reads SGHDN; CDR2 reads FVKESK. The CDR3 is made up of 12 amino acids. This CDR3 reads CASSGVTYEQYF. The CDR3 DNA reads TGTGCCAGCTCCGGGGTAACCTACGAGCAGTACTTC.

This chain links TRBV7-9 with TRBJ1-6; 7 bases map to TRBD1. CDR1 and CDR2 (germline): SEHNR, FQNEAQ (reference sequence). The V segment lost 5 bases and the J segment 7 bases; nucleotides outside the gene matches: 5. The length of the CDR3 is 14 residues. CDR3 nucleotides: TGTGCCAGCAGCCGACAGGGAGAGAATTCACCCCTCCACTTT. This codes for CASSRQGENSPLHF.

This chain connects TRBV7-2 to TRBJ2-7; 9 nucleotides align to TRBD1. Germline values: CDR1 SGHTA, CDR2 FQGNSA. After removal of 1 base from V and 3 bases from J, the junction contained 7 bases not matched to a gene. This CDR3 has 16 amino acids. CDR3 DNA sequence: TGTGCCAGCAGCTTAGGGACCGGGACAGGGAACTACGAGCAGTACTTC. Protein: CASSLGTGTGNYEQYF.

In its sample, this clone was seen once. The junction shows a germline mismatch at one end, possibly a read error. The sample contains more than one DNA sequence encoding this CDR3. The V and J genes are TRBV11-2 and TRBJ1-6; unclear D gene. CDR1 is SGHAT and CDR2 is FQNNGV in the germline V gene. The CDR3 is made up of 14 amino acids. The CDR3, as DNA: TGTGCCAGCAGCTTAGGAGGGAGCAATTCCCCCCTCCACTTT. It translates to CASSLGGSNSPLHF.

The CDR3 is CASSLGQGRGYTF. DNA for the CDR3: TGTGCCAGCAGTTTGGGGCAGGGAAGAGGCTACACCTTC. The chain joins TRBV27 to TRBJ1-2; possible D gene TRBD1, 5 bases. Looked up from germline, CDR1 is MNHEY and CDR2 is SMNVEV (reference sequence). The CDR3 consists of 13 residues. With 3 bases removed from V and 8 bases from J, the gap between germline ends came to 13 bases.

There are a few counts of this clone. CDR3 sequence (DNA): TGTGCCAGTAGTCCCGGAGGAGTAAAAGCCAAAAACATTCAGTACTTC. It codes for CASSPGGVKAKNIQYF. The rearrangement uses TRBV19 and TRBJ2-4, with TRBD2 as a possible D gene (5 bases). Looked up from germline, CDR1 is LNHDA and CDR2 is SQIVND (reference sequence). Trimming took 5 bases from V and 0 from J, leaving 14 bases between them. The CDR3 has 16 amino acids.

This chain connects TRBV10-3 to TRBJ1-2; 9 positions agree with TRBD1. The CDR3 has 15 residues. CDR1 and CDR2 (germline): ENHRY, SYGVKD. V was clipped by 2 bases and J by 6 bases; unmatched bases: 7. The CDR3: CAISEPGDRVNGYTF. The CDR3 DNA sequence: TGTGCCATCAGTGAGCCCGGGGACAGGGTAAATGGCTACACCTTC.

This chain joins TRBV6-5 and TRBJ1-6; D is unresolved. The CDR3 is 12 amino acids. Between the trimmed V and J ends, which lost 10 bases and 10 bases, there was a span of 14 bases. Germline V lookup: CDR1 MNHEY, CDR2 SVGAGI. The DNA for the CDR3 is TGTGCCACCGGTGCCGGGAGGTCACCCCTCCACTTT. It specifies CATGAGRSPLHF.

This sequence joins TRBV15 and TRBJ2-5; no clear D gene. The germline V and J ends were trimmed by 0 bases and 0 bases, with 17 bases remaining between them. The germline gives CDR1 LNHNV, CDR2 YYDKDF (reference sequence). The length of the CDR3 is 18 residues. The CDR3 DNA follows: TGTGCCACCAGCAGAGATCCCGCCATCGGCAGGTACCAAGAGACCCAGTACTTC. It yields the protein CATSRDPAIGRYQETQYF.